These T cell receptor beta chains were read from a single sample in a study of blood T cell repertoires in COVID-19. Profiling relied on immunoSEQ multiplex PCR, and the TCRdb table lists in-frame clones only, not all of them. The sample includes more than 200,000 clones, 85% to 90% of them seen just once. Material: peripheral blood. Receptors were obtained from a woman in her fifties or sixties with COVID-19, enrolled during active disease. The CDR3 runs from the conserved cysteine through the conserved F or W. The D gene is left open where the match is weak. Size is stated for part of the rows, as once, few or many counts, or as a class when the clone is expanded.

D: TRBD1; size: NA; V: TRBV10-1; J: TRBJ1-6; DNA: TGCGCCAGCAGGAGACAGGGGAGGCAGTCTAATTCACCCCTCCACTTT; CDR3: CASRRQGRQSNSPLHF
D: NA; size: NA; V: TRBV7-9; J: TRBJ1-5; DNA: TGTGCCAGCAGCCAGGGCGCGGGGAATCAGCCCCAGCATTTT; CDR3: CASSQGAGNQPQHF
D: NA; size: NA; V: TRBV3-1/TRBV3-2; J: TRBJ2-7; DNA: TGTGCCAGCAGCCAAGGGAGCCTAGACAGAACCGCGTACTTC; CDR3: CASSQGSLDRTAYF
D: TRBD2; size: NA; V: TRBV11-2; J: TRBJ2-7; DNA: TGTGCCAGCAGCCCCCCCCCTCGGGCTAGCGGGAGCTACGAGCAGTACTTC; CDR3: CASSPPPRASGSYEQYF
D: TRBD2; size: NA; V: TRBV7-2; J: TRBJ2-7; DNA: TGTGCCAGCAGCTTAGCTGAGACTAGCGGCTTCTACGAGCAGTACTTC; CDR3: CASSLAETSGFYEQYF
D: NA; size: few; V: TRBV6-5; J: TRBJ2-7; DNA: TGTGCCAGCAGTCGCCCGGGACTCGCCTACGAGCAGTACTTC; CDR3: CASSRPGLAYEQYF
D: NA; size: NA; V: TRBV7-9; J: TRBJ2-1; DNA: TGTGCCAGCAGCCCTTCTAGCGCGTACAATGAGCAGTTCTTC; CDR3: CASSPSSAYNEQFF
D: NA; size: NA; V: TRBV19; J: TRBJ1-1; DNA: TGTGCCAGTAGTACACGGGGCCAGGGGCTATCCGAAGCTTTCTTT; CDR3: CASSTRGQGLSEAFF
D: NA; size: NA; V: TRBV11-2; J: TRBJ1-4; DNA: TGTGCCAGCAGCCCAAGACAAATCTCAACTAATGAAAAACTGTTTTTT; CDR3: CASSPRQISTNEKLFF
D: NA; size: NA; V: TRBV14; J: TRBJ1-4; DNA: TGTGCCAGCAGCCAAGATATTGGTTATAGAGGTGAAAAACTGTTTTTT; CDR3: CASSQDIGYRGEKLFF
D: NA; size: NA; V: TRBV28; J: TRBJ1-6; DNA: TGTGCCAGCAGTTTACCAGGGACACCCCTCCACTTT; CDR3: CASSLPGTPLHF
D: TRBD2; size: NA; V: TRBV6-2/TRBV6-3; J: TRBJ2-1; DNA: TGTGCCAGCAGTTTACTAGCGCCTGCTGGGAATGAGCAGTTCTTC; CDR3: CASSLLAPAGNEQFF
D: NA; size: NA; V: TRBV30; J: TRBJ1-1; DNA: TGTGCCTGGAGTAACCTTGGGACACCGGTCTCCGAAGCTTTCTTT; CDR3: CAWSNLGTPVSEAFF
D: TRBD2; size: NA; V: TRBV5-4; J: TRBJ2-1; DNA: TGTGCCAGCAGCCTCGGGACTAGCGGGAGCTCCTACAATGAGCAGTTCTTC; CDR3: CASSLGTSGSSYNEQFF
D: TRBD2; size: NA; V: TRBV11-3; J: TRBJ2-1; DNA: TGTGCCAGCAGCTTAGATTTTGGACTAGCGGGAGTGGGTGAGCAGTTCTTC; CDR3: CASSLDFGLAGVGEQFF
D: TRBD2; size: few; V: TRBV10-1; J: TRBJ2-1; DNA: TGCGCCAGCAGTGAGTCCATTTTTCGGAGCGGGAGATCACTTGGAGAGCAGTTCTTC; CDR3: CASSESIFRSGRSLGEQFF
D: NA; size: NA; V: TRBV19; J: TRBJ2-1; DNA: TGTGCCAGTAGTCCCCAGGGGAGCTCCTACAATGAGCAGTTCTTC; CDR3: CASSPQGSSYNEQFF
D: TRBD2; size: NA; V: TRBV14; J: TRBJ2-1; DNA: TGTGCCAGCAGCCAAGATCTTACTAGCGGGAGTTCCTACAATGAGCAGTTCTTC; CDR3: CASSQDLTSGSSYNEQFF
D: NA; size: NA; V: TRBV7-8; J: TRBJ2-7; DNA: TGTGCCAGCAGCTTTTTTGGAGCCTACGAGCAGTACTTC; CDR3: CASSFFGAYEQYF
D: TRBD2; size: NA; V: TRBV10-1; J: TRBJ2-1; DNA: TGCGCCAGCAGTGAGTCCTCGGGAGGGGCGGGTAGTTCCTACAATGAGCAGTTCTTC; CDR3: CASSESSGGAGSSYNEQFF
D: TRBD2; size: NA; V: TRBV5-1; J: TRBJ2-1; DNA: TGCGCCAGCAGCTCCAACGTGGGGACTAGCGGGAGCTCCTACAATGAGCAGTTCTTC; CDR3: CASSSNVGTSGSSYNEQFF
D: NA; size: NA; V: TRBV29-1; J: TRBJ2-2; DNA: TGCACCCTGCGGGACGGAGGCACCGGGGAGCTGTTTTTT; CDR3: CTLRDGGTGELFF
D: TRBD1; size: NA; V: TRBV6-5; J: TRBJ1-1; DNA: TGTGCCAGCAGACCGACAGGGGGGAACACTGAAGCTTTCTTT; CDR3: CASRPTGGNTEAFF
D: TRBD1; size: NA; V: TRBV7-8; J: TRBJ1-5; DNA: TGTGCCAGCAGCTCAATCCGGGACAGGGGGAGCTATAGCAATCAGCCCCAGCATTTT; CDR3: CASSSIRDRGSYSNQPQHF
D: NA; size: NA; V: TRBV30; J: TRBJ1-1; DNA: TGTGCCTGGATCAGGGTGGGCACTGAAGCTTTCTTT; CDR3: CAWIRVGTEAFF
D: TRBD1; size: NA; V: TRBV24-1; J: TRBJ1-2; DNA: TGTGCCACCAGTGAAGGACAGGGGGTAGATGGCTACACCTTC; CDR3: CATSEGQGVDGYTF
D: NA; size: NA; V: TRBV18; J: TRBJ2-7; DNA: TGTGCCAGCTCACCAGTCCGTCAGGGGGGCGAGCAGTACTTC; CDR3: CASSPVRQGGEQYF